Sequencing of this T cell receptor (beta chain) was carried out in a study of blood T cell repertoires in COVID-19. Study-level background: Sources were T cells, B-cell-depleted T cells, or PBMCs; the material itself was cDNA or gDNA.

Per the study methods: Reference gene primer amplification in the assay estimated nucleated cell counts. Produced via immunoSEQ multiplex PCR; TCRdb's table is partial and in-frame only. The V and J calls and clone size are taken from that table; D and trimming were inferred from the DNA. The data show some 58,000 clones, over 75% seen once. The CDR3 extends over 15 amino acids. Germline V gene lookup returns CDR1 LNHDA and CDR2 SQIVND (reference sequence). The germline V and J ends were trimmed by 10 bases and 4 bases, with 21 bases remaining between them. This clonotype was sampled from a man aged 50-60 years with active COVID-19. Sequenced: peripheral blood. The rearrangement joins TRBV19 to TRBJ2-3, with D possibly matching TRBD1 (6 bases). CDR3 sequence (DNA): TGTGCCACCGACGGACGGAAGGGGGTCCCAGATACGCAGTATTTT. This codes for CATDGRKGVPDTQYF.